These T cell receptor beta chains were read from a single sample in a study of blood T cell repertoires in COVID-19. This table comes from immunoSEQ multiplex PCR, and its TCRdb copy is limited to in-frame clones, with some not included. The sample lists roughly 190,000 clones, around four fifths occurring once. Sequenced material: peripheral blood. The receptors derive from a human donor in a cohort sampled during active COVID-19. Each CDR3 is given with its conserved first and last residue. A clone size is listed for some rows: how often the clone was seen (once, few, many), or a class if it is expanded.

TRBJ1-2 . TRBV12-3/TRBV12-4 CASSLPGYGYTF
TRBJ2-3 once TRBV19 CASSIGDSSTDTQYF
TRBJ1-2 . TRBV19 CASSMVGTDRGHYGYTF
TRBJ1-2 . TRBV7-8 CASSLSAQAYGYTF
TRBJ2-2 . TRBV3-1/TRBV3-2 CASSQEGGIPGELFF
TRBJ1-1 . TRBV18 CASSPPTLTEAFF
TRBJ1-2 . TRBV28 CASSYWTDEGGYTF
TRBJ2-2 . TRBV11-2 CASSLVTSGTGELFF
TRBJ2-3 . TRBV6-5 CASKRTAITDTQYF
TRBJ2-1 . TRBV15 CATSRSTGPYNEQFF
TRBJ2-2 . TRBV28 CASSLGQGAAGELFF
TRBJ2-7 . TRBV7-6 CASSPRQGAYEQYF
TRBJ2-2 . TRBV5-6 CASSFTGGSSIGELFF
TRBJ1-4 . TRBV9 CASSVRGGTGVEKLFF
TRBJ1-2 once TRBV18 CASSPAREAYGYTF
TRBJ1-1 . TRBV10-2 CASSDRKTVTEAFF
TRBJ2-1 . TRBV18 CASSLAGPAYNEQFF
TRBJ2-3 . TRBV7-8 CASSLGPGDMTDTQYF
TRBJ2-7 . TRBV18 CASSPKGQIYEQYF
TRBJ1-4 . TRBV30 CAWSVLRSSAGGLFF
TRBJ2-1 . TRBV29-1 CSVARASSYNEQFF
TRBJ1-1 . TRBV5-6 CASSTRVLTEAFF
TRBJ2-2 . TRBV7-9 CASSLVLWQDTGELFF
TRBJ2-3 . TRBV19 CASSIASGGADTQYF
TRBJ1-5 . TRBV27 CASSQVGTRLGAQHF
TRBJ1-5 . TRBV4-2 CASSQDRDSISNQPQHF
TRBJ1-1 . TRBV24-1 CATSDPPGTEAFF
TRBJ2-1 . TRBV6-5 CASRRPGLAGDEQFF
TRBJ2-1 . TRBV5-8 CASTTRGLYNEQFF
TRBJ2-3 . TRBV24-1 CATSDPTTDRTDTQYF
TRBJ1-1 . TRBV5-1 CASSLRDRGAPHTEAFF
TRBJ1-2 . TRBV6-5 CASSEFNYGYTF
TRBJ2-3 few TRBV4-2 CASSQELAFSTDTQYF
TRBJ1-1 . TRBV5-1 CASSLSGVNTEAFF
TRBJ1-3 . TRBV3-1/TRBV3-2 CASSQYTRENTIYF
TRBJ1-6 once TRBV2 CASRGQDLVSPLHF
TRBJ2-5 once TRBV28 CASSSYRSWKTQYF
TRBJ1-5 . TRBV21-1 CASSKDGNEYQPQHF
TRBJ2-3 . TRBV10-2 CASKEGPGDTQYF
TRBJ2-1 . TRBV3-1/TRBV3-2 CASSQRLAGYNEQFF
TRBJ2-1 . TRBV9 CASSATGTSGAREQFF
TRBJ2-5 . TRBV6-5 CASRSGGRGETQYF
TRBJ2-2 . TRBV19 CASSMDKNTGELFF
TRBJ1-4 . TRBV5-4 CASSTDRARGEKLFF
TRBJ1-1 . TRBV4-1 CASSTYHRAAGENTEAFF
TRBJ1-1 . TRBV27 CASILQAGNTEAFF
TRBJ1-1 few TRBV18 CASSPPTRLIGLAFF